The 25 T cell receptor beta chains given below trace back to one sample, sequenced in a study of sequential checkpoint blockade in melanoma. Treatment meaning: randomized to nivolumab then ipilimumab (arm A) or the reverse (arm B). TCRdb keeps only in-frame clones here, not all; method: immunoSEQ multiplex PCR. The data contain 15,000 to 20,000 clones, around four fifths of them singletons. The material sequenced was CD8+ T cells sorted from blood (inferred from file names), taken from a patient given nivolumab and ipilimumab in sequence. All receptors come from a human donor with melanoma.

There are a few counts of this clone. The genes are TRBV6-4 and TRBJ2-4, with 12 bases lining up with TRBD2. This CDR3 is 16 amino acids long. Germline values: CDR1 MRHNA, CDR2 SNTAGT. V trimming: 5 bases; J trimming: 1 base; junction bases outside the gene matches: 3. DNA for the CDR3: TGTGCCAGCAGTCAGACTAGCGGGGGCGCCAAAAACATTCAGTACTTC. It yields the protein CASSQTSGGAKNIQYF.

This sequence joins TRBV6-4 and TRBJ2-3; D gene ambiguous. V lost 0 bases to trimming and J lost 2 bases, with 6 bases between them. CDR1 is MRHNA and CDR2 is SNTAGT in the germline V gene. This CDR3 is built from 14 residues. CDR3 amino acids: CASSDSADTDTQYF. The CDR3 DNA follows: TGTGCCAGCAGTGACTCAGCCGACACAGATACGCAGTATTTT.

This clone was counted only a few times. The chain uses TRBV19 and TRBJ2-1; TRBD2 might be the D (6 bases). The CDR3 is 15 residues long. The germline gives CDR1 LNHDA, CDR2 SQIVND (reference sequence). The germline V and J ends were trimmed by 7 bases and 0 bases, with 13 bases remaining between them. The CDR3 is CASKPDYSSYNEQFF. In DNA form, the CDR3 reads TGTGCCAGTAAACCGGACTACAGCTCCTACAATGAGCAGTTCTTC.

Remarks on this clone: This sample includes further DNA sequences coding for the same CDR3. In nucleotides, the CDR3 is TGTGCCTGGAGTGTAGGTAGGACTAGCTATGTGGAGACCCAGTACTTC. Its protein is CAWSVGRTSYVETQYF. The chain combines TRBV30 with TRBJ2-5; the match to TRBD2 covers 8 bases. The CDR3 is 16 amino acids. In germline, CDR1 is GTSNPN, CDR2 SVGIG (reference sequence). Trimming removed 0 bases from V and 5 bases from J; junction bases left unmatched: 11.

V is TRBV13 and J is TRBJ2-2; TRBD1 might be the D (5 bases). V gave up 3 bases and J gave up 0 bases, with 17 bases separating them. The germline V gene encodes CDR1 PRHDT and CDR2 FYEKMQ (reference sequence). The CDR3 consists of 18 residues. This CDR3 is CASSLPLVTETNTGELFF. For the CDR3, the DNA is TGTGCCAGCAGCTTGCCCCTTGTGACAGAGACGAACACCGGGGAGCTGTTTTTT.

This chain connects TRBV6-5 to TRBJ1-1, with 7 positions matching TRBD1. This CDR3 comprises 16 residues. Germline trimming cut 0 bases from V and 1 base from J; bases unmatched to any gene: 5. Germline assignment: CDR1 MNHEY and CDR2 SVGAGI. CDR3 coding DNA: TGTGCCAGCAGTTACTCGATGACAGGGTGGAACACTGAAGCTTTCTTT. Translation gives CASSYSMTGWNTEAFF.

The V and J genes are TRBV2 and TRBJ1-2; D is perhaps TRBD1 (6 bases). This CDR3 has 14 residues. Trimming took off 6 bases at V and 8 bases at J, with 19 bases between the two ends. Germline values: CDR1 SNHLY, CDR2 FYNNEI. The CDR3 protein is CASRVLGETGGYTF. The DNA for the CDR3 is TGTGCCAGCAGGGTCTTGGGGGAGACAGGAGGCTACACCTTC.

The chain has TRBV6-5 and TRBJ2-3; 7 bases fit TRBD2. Trimming cost V 4 bases and J 3 bases; bases outside gene matches: 4. Germline assignment: CDR1 MNHEY and CDR2 SVGAGI. The CDR3 is made up of 14 amino acids. The DNA for the CDR3 is TGTGCCAGCAGTTTTGTGGGGGGGACAGATACGCAGTATTTT. Translating it yields CASSFVGGTDTQYF.

This clone has only a few counts. The chain is built from TRBV28 and TRBJ2-2; D is possibly TRBD2 (6 bases). The CDR3 runs 15 residues. V was cut by 6 bases and J by 6 bases, with 17 bases left in between. Germline loops: CDR1 MDHEN, CDR2 SYDVKM. This CDR3 reads CASRSGTRDSGELFF. DNA of the CDR3: TGTGCCAGCAGGTCCGGGACTCGCGATTCCGGGGAGCTGTTTTTT.

This clone has just a few counts. The chain recombines TRBV6-5 with TRBJ1-1; no firm D call. Germline values: CDR1 MNHEY, CDR2 SVGAGI. The CDR3 loop spans 13 amino acids. The V gene lost 2 bases and the J gene lost 1 base, with 5 bases spanning the gap. CDR3: CASSYAGNTEAFF. The CDR3 coding sequence is TGTGCCAGCAGTTACGCAGGGAACACTGAAGCTTTCTTT.

This rearrangement joins TRBV6-5 to TRBJ2-2, with TRBD2 matching 13 bases. Germline CDR1 and CDR2: MNHEY and SVGAGI. Germline trimming cut 4 bases from V and 3 bases from J; bases unmatched to any gene: 2. The CDR3 runs 16 residues. The CDR3 loop reads CASSSLAGGHTGELFF. The CDR3 DNA is TGTGCCAGCAGTTCACTAGCGGGGGGGCACACCGGGGAGCTGTTTTTT.

This chain uses TRBV6-6 with TRBJ1-4, with D maybe TRBD1 (5 bases). CDR1 and CDR2 from the germline V gene are MNHNY and SVGAGI (reference sequence). This CDR3 region has 13 residues. V lost 0 bases, J lost 10 bases, and 9 bases lay in between. The CDR3 nucleotides are TGTGCCAGCAGTTACTCGTCGGGGGGAAAACTGTTTTTT. Its translation: CASSYSSGGKLFF.

This chain connects TRBV9 to TRBJ2-1; 9 bases map to TRBD2. Looked up from germline, CDR1 is SGDLS and CDR2 is YYNGEE. The CDR3 is 17 amino acids. The ends lost 3 bases at V and 4 bases at J; junction bases unmatched: 11. The CDR3 nucleotides read TGTGCCAGCAGCGGCTCCCTTAGCGGGGGCCCATACAATGAGCAGTTCTTC. This gives the protein CASSGSLSGGPYNEQFF.

V usage is TRBV4-2 and J usage is TRBJ2-7; TRBD1 is a possible D gene (6 bases). The V gene lost 1 base and the J gene lost 3 bases, with 10 bases spanning the gap. This CDR3 region has 14 residues. The germline gives CDR1 LGHNA, CDR2 YNFKEQ. The CDR3 sequence: CASSQGQENYEQYF. DNA for the CDR3: TGTGCCAGCAGCCAAGGACAGGAGAACTACGAGCAGTACTTC.

The V call is TRBV6-1, the J call TRBJ2-1, with 8 positions matching TRBD2. Germline V gene sequence: CDR1 MNHNS, CDR2 SASEGT. CDR3 length equals 15 residues. V was clipped by 5 bases and J by 3 bases; unmatched bases: 6. The CDR3 coding sequence is TGTGCCAGCAGTATGTTCCTAGCGGGCTACAATGAGCAGTTCTTC. Protein: CASSMFLAGYNEQFF.

In DNA, the CDR3 is TGTGCCAGCAGTGAAGAGAGCGGGAGCTACAATGAGCAGTTCTTC. This codes for CASSEESGSYNEQFF. This chain connects TRBV2 to TRBJ2-1; the match to TRBD2 covers 8 bases. The V and J ends lost 1 base and 3 bases, in that order; junction bases with no gene match: 2. The CDR3 runs to 15 residues. Per the germline V gene, CDR1 is SNHLY and CDR2 is FYNNEI.

The chain links TRBV9 to TRBJ2-2, with TRBD2 matching 7 bases. The germline gives CDR1 SGDLS, CDR2 YYNGEE. This CDR3 has 14 amino acids. The trim removed 4 bases at V and 6 bases at J, leaving 6 bases unmatched. As DNA, the CDR3 is TGTGCCAGCAGCCCCGGGGGGAGGGCCGGGGAGCTGTTTTTT. It encodes CASSPGGRAGELFF.

The J gene is TRBJ1-5, the V gene TRBV28; TRBD1 agrees at 7 bases. The CDR3 is made up of 14 amino acids. Germline CDR1 reads MDHEN; CDR2 reads SYDVKM. V was pared by 6 bases and J by 7 bases, with 9 bases of the junction left unmatched. CDR3 region: CASSRQGGRQPQHF. DNA of the CDR3: TGTGCCAGCAGCCGACAGGGAGGACGGCAGCCCCAGCATTTT.

The chain links TRBV2 to TRBJ1-2, with 9 positions matching TRBD1. The CDR3 is made up of 14 amino acids. Germline CDR1 is SNHLY and CDR2 is FYNNEI. The V segment lost 5 bases and the J segment 2 bases; nucleotides outside the gene matches: 3. CDR3 sequence: CASSQGQGNYGYTF. The CDR3 DNA reads as TGTGCCAGCAGTCAGGGACAGGGAAACTATGGCTACACCTTC. Full variable domain (outside the CDR3, taken from reference TRBV2 and TRBJ1-2): EPEVTQTPSHQVTQMGQEVILRCVPISNHLYFYWYRQILGQKVEFLVSFYNNEISEKSEIFDDQFSVERPDGSNFTLKIRSTKLEDSAMYFCASSQGQGNYGYTFGSGTRLTVV.

The V and J genes are TRBV27 and TRBJ2-3, with 10 bases aligning to TRBD2. CDR3 length: 15 residues. The J segment lost 2 bases and the V segment lost 6 bases, leaving 5 bases of the junction unmatched. The germline V gene encodes CDR1 MNHEY and CDR2 SMNVEV (reference sequence). This CDR3 is CASSIAGGITDTQYF. Written as DNA, the CDR3 is TGTGCCAGCAGCATAGCGGGAGGTATCACAGATACGCAGTATTTT.

The sample holds a few counts of this clone. The genes are TRBV19 and TRBJ2-7, with 10 bases aligning to TRBD2. CDR3 length: 14 residues. V gave up 6 bases and J gave up 4 bases; unmatched junction bases: 6. Germline CDR1 reads LNHDA; CDR2 reads SQIVND (reference sequence). DNA for the CDR3: TGTGCCAGTAGATTCGCTAGCGGGAGTTACGAGCAGTACTTC. Its translation is CASRFASGSYEQYF.

V gene TRBV9 combines with J gene TRBJ2-5; TRBD1 agrees at 8 bases. CDR3 length: 14 residues. In germline, CDR1 is SGDLS, CDR2 YYNGEE. Germline trimming cut 4 bases from V and 11 bases from J; bases unmatched to any gene: 13. The CDR3 reads CASSPQGERGEQYF. CDR3 sequence (DNA): TGTGCCAGCAGCCCACAGGGGGAACGAGGAGAGCAGTACTTC.

V and J are TRBV11-3 and TRBJ2-7, with D maybe TRBD1 (6 bases). Germline CDR1 and CDR2: SGHNT and YENEEA. V was cut by 2 bases and J by 5 bases, with 13 bases left in between. The CDR3 contains 14 residues. As DNA, the CDR3 is TGTGCCAGCAGCTTAACTGGACAGCCACACGAGCAGTACTTC. Translated, it gives CASSLTGQPHEQYF.

The chain joins TRBV27 to TRBJ2-7; 7 positions agree with TRBD2. Germline trimming cut 2 bases from V and 2 bases from J; bases unmatched to any gene: 9. Germline CDR1 MNHEY, CDR2 SMNVEV (reference sequence). CDR3 length: 16 residues. The CDR3 loop is CASSLISSSGPYEQYF. The CDR3 DNA reads as TGTGCCAGCAGTTTAATTTCTTCTAGCGGACCCTACGAGCAGTACTTC.

The rearrangement joins TRBV4-1 to TRBJ2-3; TRBD2 matches at 7 bases. The CDR3 covers 14 residues. CDR1 MGHRA and CDR2 YSYEKL come from the germline V gene. V was clipped by 6 bases and J by 0 bases; unmatched bases: 3. The CDR3 DNA reads as TGCGCCAGCAGGAGCGGGGCGAGCACAGATACGCAGTATTTT. Protein: CASRSGASTDTQYF.